Sequencing of this TCR beta chain was carried out in a study of radiotherapy plus CTLA-4 blockade in lung cancer. Study-wide context: Of the patients, over 15% showed objective responses and around 32% attained disease control.

On this clone: What it binds is unknown.

Sequenced by immunoSEQ multiplex PCR; TCRdb stores in-frame clones only, minus some. The sample has about 110,000 clones; more than 75% are singletons. In germline, CDR1 is LGHNA, CDR2 YNFKEQ. The CDR3 spans 14 residues. V lost 1 base to trimming and J lost 4 bases, with 11 bases between them. Chemo-refractory metastatic non-small-cell lung cancer patients underwent focal radiation alongside CTLA-4 blockade with ipilimumab. General study points: The authors reported that early blood T cell clone dynamics, with interferon-beta, best predicted response.

Sequencing used peripheral blood, obtained from a patient treated with radiotherapy plus ipilimumab. The sequence derives from a human donor with non-small cell lung cancer that progressed on radiotherapy plus ipilimumab. Some clones in this sample may be carry-over from other donors' samples. The chain links TRBV4-2 to TRBJ2-7, with D unclear. CDR3 in amino acids: CASSQVGRAYEQYF. The CDR3, as DNA: TGTGCCAGCAGCCAAGTCGGCAGAGCTTACGAGCAGTACTTC.